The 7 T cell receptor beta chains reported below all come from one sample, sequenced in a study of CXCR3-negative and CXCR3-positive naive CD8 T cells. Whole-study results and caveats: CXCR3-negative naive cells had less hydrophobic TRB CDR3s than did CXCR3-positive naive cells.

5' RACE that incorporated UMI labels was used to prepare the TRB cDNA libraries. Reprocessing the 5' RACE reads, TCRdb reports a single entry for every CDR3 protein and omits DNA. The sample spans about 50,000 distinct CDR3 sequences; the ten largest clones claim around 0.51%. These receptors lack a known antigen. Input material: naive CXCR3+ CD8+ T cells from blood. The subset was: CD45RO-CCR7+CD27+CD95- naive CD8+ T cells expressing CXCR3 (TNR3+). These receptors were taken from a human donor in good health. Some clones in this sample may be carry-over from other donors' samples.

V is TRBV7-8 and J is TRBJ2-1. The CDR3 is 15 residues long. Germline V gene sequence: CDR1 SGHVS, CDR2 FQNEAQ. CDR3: CASSSSVDPYNEQLF. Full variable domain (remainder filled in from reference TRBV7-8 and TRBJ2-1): GAGVSQSPRYKVAKRGQDVALRCDPISGHVSLFWYQQALGQGPEFLTYFQNEAQLDKSGLPSDRFFAERPEGSVSTLKIQRTQQEDSAVYLCASSSSVDPYNEQLFGPGTRLTVL.

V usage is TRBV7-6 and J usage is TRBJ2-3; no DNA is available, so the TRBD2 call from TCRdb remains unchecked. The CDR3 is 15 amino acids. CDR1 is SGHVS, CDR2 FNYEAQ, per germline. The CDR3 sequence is CASSPRATNTDTQYF.

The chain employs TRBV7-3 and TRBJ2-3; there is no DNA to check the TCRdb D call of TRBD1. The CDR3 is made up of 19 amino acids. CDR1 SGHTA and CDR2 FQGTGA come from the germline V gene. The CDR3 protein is CASSLTPVRQVAAEDTQYF.

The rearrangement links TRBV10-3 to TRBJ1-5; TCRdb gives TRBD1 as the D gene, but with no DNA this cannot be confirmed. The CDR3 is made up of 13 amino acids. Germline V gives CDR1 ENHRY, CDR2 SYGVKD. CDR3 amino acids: CATQDRGLQPQHF.

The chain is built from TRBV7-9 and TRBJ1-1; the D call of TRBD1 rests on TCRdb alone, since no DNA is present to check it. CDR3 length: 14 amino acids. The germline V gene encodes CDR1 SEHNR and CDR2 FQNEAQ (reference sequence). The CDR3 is CASTRGVRPTEGFF.

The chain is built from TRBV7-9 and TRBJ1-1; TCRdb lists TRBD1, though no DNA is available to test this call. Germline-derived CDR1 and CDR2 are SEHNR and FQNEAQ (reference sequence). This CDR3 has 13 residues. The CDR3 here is CASSLDRDRGAFF. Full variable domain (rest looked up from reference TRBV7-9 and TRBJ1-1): DTGVSQNPRHKITKRGQNVTFRCDPISEHNRLYWYRQTLGQGPEFLTYFQNEAQLEKSRLLSDRFSAERPKGSFSTLEIQRTEQGDSAMYLCASSLDRDRGAFFGQGTRLTVV.

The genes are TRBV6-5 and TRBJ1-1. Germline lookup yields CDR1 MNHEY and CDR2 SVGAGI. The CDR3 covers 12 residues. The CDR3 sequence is CASSMANTEAFF.